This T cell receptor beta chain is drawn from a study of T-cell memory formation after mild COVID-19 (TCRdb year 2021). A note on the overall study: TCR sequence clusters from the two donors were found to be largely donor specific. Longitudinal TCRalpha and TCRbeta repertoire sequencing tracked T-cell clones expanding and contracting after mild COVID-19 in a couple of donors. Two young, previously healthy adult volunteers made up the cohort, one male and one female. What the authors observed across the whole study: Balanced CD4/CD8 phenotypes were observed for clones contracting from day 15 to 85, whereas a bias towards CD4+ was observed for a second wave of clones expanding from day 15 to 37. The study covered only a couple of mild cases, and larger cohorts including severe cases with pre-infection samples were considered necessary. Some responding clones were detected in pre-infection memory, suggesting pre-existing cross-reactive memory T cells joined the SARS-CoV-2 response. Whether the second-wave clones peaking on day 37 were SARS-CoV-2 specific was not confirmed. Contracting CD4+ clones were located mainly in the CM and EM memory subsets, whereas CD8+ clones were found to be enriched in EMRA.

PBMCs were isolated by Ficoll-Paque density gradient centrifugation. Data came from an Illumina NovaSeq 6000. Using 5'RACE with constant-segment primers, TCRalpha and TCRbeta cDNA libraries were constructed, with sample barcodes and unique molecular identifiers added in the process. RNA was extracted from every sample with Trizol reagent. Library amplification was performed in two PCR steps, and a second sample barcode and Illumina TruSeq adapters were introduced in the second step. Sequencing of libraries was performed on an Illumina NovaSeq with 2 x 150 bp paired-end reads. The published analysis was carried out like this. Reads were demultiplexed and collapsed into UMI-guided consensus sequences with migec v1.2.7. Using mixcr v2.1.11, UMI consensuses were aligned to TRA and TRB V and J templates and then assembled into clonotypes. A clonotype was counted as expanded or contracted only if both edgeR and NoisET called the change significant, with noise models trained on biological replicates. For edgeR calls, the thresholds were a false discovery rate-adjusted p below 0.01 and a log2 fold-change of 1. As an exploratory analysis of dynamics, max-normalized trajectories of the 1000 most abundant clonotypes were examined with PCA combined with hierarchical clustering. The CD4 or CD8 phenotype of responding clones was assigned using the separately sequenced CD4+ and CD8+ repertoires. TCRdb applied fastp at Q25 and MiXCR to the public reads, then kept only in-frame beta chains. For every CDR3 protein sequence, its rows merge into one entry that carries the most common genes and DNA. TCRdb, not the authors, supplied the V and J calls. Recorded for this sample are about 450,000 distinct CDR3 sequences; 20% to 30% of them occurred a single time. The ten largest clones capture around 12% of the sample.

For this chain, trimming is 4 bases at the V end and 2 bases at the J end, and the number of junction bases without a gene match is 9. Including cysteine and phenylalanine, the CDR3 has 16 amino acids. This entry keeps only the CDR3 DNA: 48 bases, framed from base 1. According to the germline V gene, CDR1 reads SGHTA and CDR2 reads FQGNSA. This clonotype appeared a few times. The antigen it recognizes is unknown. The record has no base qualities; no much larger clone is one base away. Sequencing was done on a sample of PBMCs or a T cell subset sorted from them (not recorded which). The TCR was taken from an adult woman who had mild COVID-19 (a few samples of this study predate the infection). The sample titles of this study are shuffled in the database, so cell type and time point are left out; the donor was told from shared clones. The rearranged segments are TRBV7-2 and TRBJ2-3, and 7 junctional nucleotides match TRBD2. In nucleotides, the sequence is TGTGCCAGCAGCTACTACACGGGACTAATCACAGATACGCAGTATTTT. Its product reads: CASSYYTGLITDTQYF.